The 14 T cell receptor beta chains listed next were all sequenced from one sample in a study of shared clonotypes between healthy human individuals. Produced via immunoSEQ multiplex PCR; TCRdb's table is partial and in-frame only. The sample includes roughly 500,000 clones, roughly 77% of them seen just once. The material sequenced was PBMCs. The receptor set was obtained from a woman aged 40 to 49 in good health. Some clones in this sample may be carry-over from other donors' samples.

Note on this clone: The sample has other DNA sequences that encode this CDR3 too. The V and J genes are TRBV28 and TRBJ2-5; unclear D gene. The better agreement between TRBJ2-7 and the DNA end casts doubt on the J call. This CDR3 has 10 amino acids. CDR1 MDHEN and CDR2 SYDVKM come from the germline V gene. The chain's CDR3 is CASSRYEQYF. The DNA of the CDR3 is TGTGCCAGCAGTCGGTACGAGCAGTACTTC.

CDR3 DNA sequence: TGTGCCAGCAGCTCCCCATTTAGGGGAGTTCAGGGTAGAGCTTTCTTT. Its protein is CASSSPFRGVQGRAFF. The chain joins TRBV7-2 to TRBJ1-1, with D tentatively TRBD1 (5 bases). Germline assignment: CDR1 SGHTA and CDR2 FQGNSA. CDR3 length: 16 residues. The ends were cut back, 4 bases at V and 10 bases at J, with 25 bases in the middle.

The chain uses TRBV19 and TRBJ1-4; perhaps TRBD1 as D (5 bases). The CDR3 spans 14 residues. V dropped 6 bases and J dropped 4 bases, with 12 bases sitting between them. Germline CDR1 is LNHDA and CDR2 is SQIVND (reference sequence). The CDR3 sequence: CASSPGRGNEKLFF. In DNA form, the CDR3 reads TGTGCCAGTAGCCCGGGACGGGGTAATGAAAAACTGTTTTTT. The full variable domain, its missing parts supplied by reference TRBV19 and TRBJ1-4, is DGGITQSPKYLFRKEGQNVTLSCEQNLNHDAMYWYRQDPGQGLRLIYYSQIVNDFQKGDIAEGYSVSREKKESFPLTVTSAQKNPTAFYLCASSPGRGNEKLFFGSGTQLSVL.

The chain combines TRBV6-1 with TRBJ2-5; the D is unclear. Germline CDR1 and CDR2: MNHNS and SASEGT. The CDR3 spans 15 residues. The V and J ends lost 6 bases and 5 bases respectively, with 19 bases between them. The CDR3 DNA sequence: TGTGCCAGCAGGGAACCGGGCCTCTTGGCGGAGACCCAGTACTTC. This encodes CASREPGLLAETQYF.

This clone has just a few counts. In the same sample, other DNA sequences code for this CDR3. The rearrangement links TRBV7-9 to TRBJ2-7, with D perhaps TRBD1 or TRBD2 (5 bases each). Trimming removed 3 bases at V and 0 bases at J, with 9 bases between. Germline CDR1 SEHNR, CDR2 FQNEAQ (reference sequence). CDR3 length equals 14 residues. In nucleotides, the CDR3 is TGTGCCAGCAGCTTGGGACGGAGCTCCTACGAGCAGTACTTC. This gives the protein CASSLGRSSYEQYF.

With regard to this clone: This likely reflects a read error, since a far larger clone is one base away. Different DNA sequences within this sample yield the same CDR3. The CDR3 region is CASSPRLAGYNEQFF. Here the CDR3 DNA reads TGTGCCAGCAGCCCCCGACTAGCGGGATACAATGAGCAGTTCTTC. V and J are TRBV9 and TRBJ2-1; TRBD2 matches 11 bases. Trimming at V came to 4 bases and at J to 4 bases, leaving 4 bases not matched to a gene. Germline-derived CDR1 and CDR2 are SGDLS and YYNGEE. The length of the CDR3 is 15 residues. The whole variable domain, remainder taken from reference TRBV9 and TRBJ2-1, is DSGVTQTPKHLITATGQRVTLRCSPRSGDLSVYWYQQSLDQGLQFLIQYYNGEERAKGNILERFSAQQFPDLHSELNLSSLELGDSALYFCASSPRLAGYNEQFFGPGTRLTVL.

V and J are TRBV4-2 and TRBJ1-1; a possible D gene is TRBD1 (5 bases). The V end lost 0 bases, the J end lost 2 bases, and 19 bases lay between the germline ends. Germline lookup yields CDR1 LGHNA and CDR2 YNFKEQ. This CDR3 has 18 amino acids. CDR3 in DNA: TGTGCCAGCAGCCAAGATCCGGCAGGGCCCTCCTTTAACACTGAAGCTTTCTTT. Its translation: CASSQDPAGPSFNTEAFF.

There are a few counts of this clone. V usage is TRBV18 and J usage is TRBJ2-5; 13 bases map to TRBD2. CDR1 and CDR2 from the germline V gene are KGHSH and LQKENI. CDR3 length: 17 residues. J lost 4 bases, V lost 4 bases, and 9 bases had no gene match. The CDR3 is CASSLQPGLAGSETQYF. The CDR3 nucleotides read TGTGCCAGCTCACTGCAACCGGGACTAGCGGGGTCAGAGACCCAGTACTTC.

The gene calls are TRBV7-8 and TRBJ1-5; 7 bases fit TRBD1. This CDR3 is built from 17 residues. Germline loops: CDR1 SGHVS, CDR2 FQNEAQ. The trim removed 5 bases at V and 0 bases at J, leaving 10 bases unmatched. In DNA form, the CDR3 reads TGTGCCAGCAGCACTCGGGACAGAACATATAGCAATCAGCCCCAGCATTTT. This encodes CASSTRDRTYSNQPQHF.

This clone was recorded once. The rearrangement uses TRBV2 and TRBJ1-4; D call uncertain. This CDR3 has 14 amino acids. Germline V gene data show CDR1 as SNHLY and CDR2 as FYNNEI. V was pared by 4 bases and J by 3 bases, with 9 bases between. The CDR3, as DNA: TGTGCCAGCAGTGGATCTCGGTCTAATGAAAAACTGTTTTTT. Its protein product is CASSGSRSNEKLFF.

The CDR3 reads CASSPTSGSHEQYF. In DNA, the CDR3 is TGCGCCAGCAGCCCAACTAGCGGGAGTCACGAGCAGTACTTC. The chain couples TRBV5-1 to TRBJ2-7, with TRBD2 matching 11 bases. The V gene end was trimmed by 4 bases and the J gene end by 5 bases; junction bases not matched to a gene: 5. Germline CDR1 is SGHRS and CDR2 is YFSETQ. The CDR3 extends over 14 amino acids.

The chain joins TRBV2 to TRBJ1-5; 10 nucleotides agree with TRBD1. CDR3 size: 14 residues. The germline gives CDR1 SNHLY, CDR2 FYNNEI. V shed 5 bases and J 4 bases; nucleotides not matched to a gene: 2. The CDR3 reads CASSLGQGNQPQHF. The CDR3, as DNA: TGTGCCAGCAGTCTGGGACAGGGGAATCAGCCCCAGCATTTT.

The gene calls are TRBV11-3 and TRBJ2-7, with D possibly being TRBD1 (6 bases). The V gene's germline CDR1 is SGHNT and CDR2 YENEEA. V shed 1 base and J shed 5 bases, with 12 bases lying between them. The length of the CDR3 is 14 residues. The DNA of the CDR3 is TGTGCCAGCAGCTTAGGGCAGGGGTACGACGAGCAGTACTTC. Amino acid sequence: CASSLGQGYDEQYF.

The V call is TRBV9, the J call TRBJ2-7; D is unclear. Between the trimmed V and J ends, which lost 1 base and 5 bases, there was a span of 10 bases. CDR3 length: 13 amino acids. Germline V lookup: CDR1 SGDLS, CDR2 YYNGEE. The CDR3 reads CASSVPGGNEQYF. For the CDR3, the DNA is TGTGCCAGCAGCGTACCCGGCGGAAACGAGCAGTACTTC.